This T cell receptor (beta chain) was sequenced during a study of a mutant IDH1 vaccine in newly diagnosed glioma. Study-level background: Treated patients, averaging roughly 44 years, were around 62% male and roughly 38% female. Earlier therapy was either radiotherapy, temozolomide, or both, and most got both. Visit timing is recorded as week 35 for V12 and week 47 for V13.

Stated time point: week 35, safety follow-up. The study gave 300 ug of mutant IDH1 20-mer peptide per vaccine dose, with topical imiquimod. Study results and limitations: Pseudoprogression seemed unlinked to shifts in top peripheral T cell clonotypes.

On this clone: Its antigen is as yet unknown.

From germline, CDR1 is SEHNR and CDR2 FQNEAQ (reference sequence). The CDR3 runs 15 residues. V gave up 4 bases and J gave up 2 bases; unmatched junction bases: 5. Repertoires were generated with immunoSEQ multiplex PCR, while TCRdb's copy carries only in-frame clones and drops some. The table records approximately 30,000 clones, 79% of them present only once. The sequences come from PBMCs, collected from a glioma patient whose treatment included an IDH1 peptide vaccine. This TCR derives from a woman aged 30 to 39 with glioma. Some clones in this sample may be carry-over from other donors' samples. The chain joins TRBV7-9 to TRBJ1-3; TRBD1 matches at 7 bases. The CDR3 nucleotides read TGTGCCAGCAGCTCAGGGGGGAGGACTGGAAACACCATATATTTT. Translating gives CASSSGGRTGNTIYF.